Listed below are T cell receptor beta chains from one sample, sequenced in a study of cytomegalovirus exposure and HLA in healthy donors. The repertoire was sequenced with immunoSEQ multiplex PCR; TCRdb's copy has only in-frame clones and lacks some. The sample records about 130,000 clones, more than 75% being singletons. Source material: PBMCs. These receptors were collected from a man aged 30 to 39 in good health and CMV-seropositive. The CDR3 runs from the conserved cysteine through the conserved F or W. D genes are given only for firm matches.

d_call	j_call	v_call	cdr3_aa
TRBD2	TRBJ2-3	TRBV27	CASSLSLAGGLTDTQYF
-	TRBJ1-1	TRBV10-3	CAIRGRVQNTEAFF
-	TRBJ1-5	TRBV2	CASTLTGGGNQPQHF
-	TRBJ2-7	TRBV5-6	CASSLAYEQYF
TRBD1	TRBJ2-2	TRBV27	CASRTTGAIGELFF
-	TRBJ2-2	TRBV5-1	CASSLEPLRRPNTGELFF
-	TRBJ1-1	TRBV9	CASTLGGRFGDTEAFF
-	TRBJ2-7	TRBV9	CASREGSLQPQRHYEQYF
TRBD1	TRBJ1-2	TRBV30	CAWSVGQGDGYTF
TRBD1	TRBJ2-7	TRBV29-1	CSVGRDRASYEQYF
-	TRBJ2-1	TRBV4-2	CASSQAPSRDSYNEQFF
-	TRBJ2-7	TRBV19	CASNGAGNNEQYF
TRBD2	TRBJ2-7	TRBV19	CASSTHSGRTPDEQYF
TRBD2	TRBJ2-1	TRBV30	CAWSEWIAGGNNEQFF
-	TRBJ2-1	TRBV27	CASSLRQNSYNEQFF
-	TRBJ2-7	TRBV23-1	CASTLRRDVYEQYF
-	TRBJ2-2	TRBV2	CASSRLNTGELFF
-	TRBJ2-5	TRBV7-2	CASSTRDTQETQYF
-	TRBJ1-5	TRBV21-1	CASSFRDRGGQPQHF
-	TRBJ1-1	TRBV30	CAWSQGTEAFF
-	TRBJ2-7	TRBV5-5	CASRTWDTSYEQYF
-	TRBJ1-5	TRBV6-5	CASSRGGNQPQHF
-	TRBJ1-2	TRBV28	CASSLDTGEGTF
TRBD2	TRBJ2-3	TRBV7-2	CASSSRLAGVTDTQYF
TRBD2	TRBJ2-1	TRBV27	CASSLSLAGNEQFF
TRBD2	TRBJ2-7	TRBV5-6	CASSAASGSNEQYF
-	TRBJ2-7	TRBV27	CASSRDTRETYEQYF
-	TRBJ2-1	TRBV4-1	CASSQEDPASSYNEQFF
-	TRBJ2-7	TRBV14	CASRNGGYEQYF
-	TRBJ1-5	TRBV27	CASSLTRISQPQHF
-	TRBJ2-2	TRBV6-4	CASSDSGGQPTGELFF
TRBD2	TRBJ2-1	TRBV6-4	CASSVGGSLNEQFF
-	TRBJ1-5	TRBV18	CASSPSPRSHQPQHF
-	TRBJ2-2	TRBV5-1	CASSLDPVNTGELFF
-	TRBJ2-7	TRBV27	CASSDVGGSNEQYF
-	TRBJ2-5	TRBV30	CAWREPGLQETQYF
-	TRBJ1-4	TRBV5-5	CASTLSRGDEKLFF
-	TRBJ2-5	TRBV11-2	CASSFLFRQQETQYF
-	TRBJ2-2	TRBV4-2	CASGGPGSNTGELFF
TRBD1	TRBJ2-7	TRBV5-6	CASSFGTDYEQYF
TRBD2	TRBJ2-3	TRBV10-1	CASSSSGGSTDTQYF
TRBD1	TRBJ2-1	TRBV7-8	CASSLGQALSYNEQFF
-	TRBJ1-1	TRBV5-1	CASRRAVNTEAFF
TRBD1	TRBJ1-4	TRBV11-3	CASSLGQANNEKLFF
-	TRBJ1-2	TRBV27	CASAYSRGTNYGYTF
-	TRBJ1-4	TRBV21-1	CASSRVDRGVEKLFF
-	TRBJ2-5	TRBV2	CASTSRAETQYF
-	TRBJ1-2	TRBV4-2	CASSQEGGDTRGYTF
-	TRBJ1-1	TRBV5-6	CASSFSGNTEAFF
TRBD2	TRBJ2-1	TRBV5-1	CASKERGVGNEQFF
-	TRBJ1-1	TRBV6-6	CASTPGGHYTEAFF